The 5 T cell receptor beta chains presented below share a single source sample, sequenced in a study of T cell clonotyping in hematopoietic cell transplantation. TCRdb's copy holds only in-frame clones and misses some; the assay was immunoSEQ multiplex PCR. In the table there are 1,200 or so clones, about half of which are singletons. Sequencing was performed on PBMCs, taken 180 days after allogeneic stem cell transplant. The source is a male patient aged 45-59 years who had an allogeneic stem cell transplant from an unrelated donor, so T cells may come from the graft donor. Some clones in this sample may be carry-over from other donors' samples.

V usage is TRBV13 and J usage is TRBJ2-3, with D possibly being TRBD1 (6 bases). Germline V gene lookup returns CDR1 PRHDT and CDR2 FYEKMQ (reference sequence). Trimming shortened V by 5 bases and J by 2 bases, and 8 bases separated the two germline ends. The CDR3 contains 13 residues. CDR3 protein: CASSGDTTDTQYF. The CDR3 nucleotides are TGTGCCAGCAGCGGGGACACCACAGATACGCAGTATTTT.

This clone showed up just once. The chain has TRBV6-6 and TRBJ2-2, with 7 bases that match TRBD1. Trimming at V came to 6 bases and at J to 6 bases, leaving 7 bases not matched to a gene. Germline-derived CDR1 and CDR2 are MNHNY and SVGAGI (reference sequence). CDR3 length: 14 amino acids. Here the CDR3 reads CASRAGTVPGELFF. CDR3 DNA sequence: TGTGCCAGCAGAGCCGGGACAGTACCCGGGGAGCTGTTTTTT.

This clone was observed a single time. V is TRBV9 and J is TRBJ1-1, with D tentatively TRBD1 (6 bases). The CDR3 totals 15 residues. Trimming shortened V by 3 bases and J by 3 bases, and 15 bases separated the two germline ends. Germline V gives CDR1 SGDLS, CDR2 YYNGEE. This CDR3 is CASSDRGGLDTEAFF. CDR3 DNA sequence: TGTGCCAGCAGCGACCGCGGGGGCCTGGACACTGAAGCTTTCTTT.

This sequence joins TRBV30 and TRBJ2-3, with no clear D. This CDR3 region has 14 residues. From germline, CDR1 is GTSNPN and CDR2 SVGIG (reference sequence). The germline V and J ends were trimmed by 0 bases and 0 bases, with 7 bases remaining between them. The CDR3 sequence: CAWSVGSSTDTQYF. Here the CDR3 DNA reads TGTGCCTGGAGTGTGGGGTCTAGCACAGATACGCAGTATTTT.

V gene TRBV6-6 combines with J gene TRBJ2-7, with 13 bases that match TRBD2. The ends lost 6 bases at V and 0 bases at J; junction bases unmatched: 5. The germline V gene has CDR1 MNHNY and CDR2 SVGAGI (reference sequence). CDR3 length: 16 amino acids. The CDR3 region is CASRPRLAGGSYEQYF. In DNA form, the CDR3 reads TGTGCCAGCAGGCCCAGACTAGCGGGAGGCTCCTACGAGCAGTACTTC.